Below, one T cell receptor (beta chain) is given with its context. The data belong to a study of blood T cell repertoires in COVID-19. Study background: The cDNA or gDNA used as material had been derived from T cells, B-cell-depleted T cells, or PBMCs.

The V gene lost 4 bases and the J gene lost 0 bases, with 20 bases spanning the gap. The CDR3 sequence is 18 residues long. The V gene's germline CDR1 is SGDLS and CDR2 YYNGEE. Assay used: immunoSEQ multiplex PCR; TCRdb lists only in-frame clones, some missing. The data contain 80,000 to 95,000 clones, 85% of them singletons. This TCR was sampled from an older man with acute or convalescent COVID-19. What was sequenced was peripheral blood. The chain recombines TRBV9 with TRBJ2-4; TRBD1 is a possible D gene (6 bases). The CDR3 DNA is TGTGCCAGCAGCCCGGACAGCGACTCGAACATAGCCAAAAACATTCAGTACTTC. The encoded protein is CASSPDSDSNIAKNIQYF.